The sequence of this T cell receptor beta chain was determined in a study of T cells in Graves' hyperthyroidism and ophthalmopathy. As for the study in general: Peripheral blood draws took place at initial diagnosis, ahead of any treatment.

Study-level points and caveats: Ophthalmopathy got predicted by the model a median roughly six months before its onset.

The CDR3 regions of TCR beta were amplified from RNA transcripts. HTBI primers were employed in a first-round RT-PCR of the TCR CDR3. Each CDR3 protein gets one entry after TCRdb re-called the multiplex PCR reads with MiXCR. The sample holds about 350,000 distinct CDR3 sequences, over 11% seen once. This clonotype occurred many times. Its specificity is unknown. Patients having uncontrolled infection, another autoimmune disease, pregnancy or lactation were not included. V gave up 6 bases and J gave up 6 bases; unmatched junction bases: 13. Per the germline V gene, CDR1 is MNHNS and CDR2 is SASEGT. This CDR3 has 16 amino acids.

The chain links TRBV6-1 to TRBJ2-2; 7 bases align to TRBD1. The specimen sequenced was blood. This TCR was sampled from a woman aged 25-40 years with Graves' hyperthyroidism. The CDR3 reads CASSLEPTGIPGELFF. The CDR3 DNA reads as TGTGCCAGCAGCCTAGAGCCGACAGGGATCCCCGGGGAGCTGTTTTTT.